This T cell receptor (beta chain) was identified during a study of T cells expressing NK-cell markers. Study details: All TCR beta repertoires analysed originated from sorted CD3+CD56+NKG2C+, CD3+CD56+NKG2C- and CD3+CD56-NKG2C+ T cells. Study-level points and caveats: Several donors' CD3+CD56-NKG2C+ cells were dominated by the same clonotypes. As a fraction of CD8+ T cells, dominant NKG2C+ clonotypes reached roughly 1.0-7.5% in a handful of donors.

This CDR3 is built from 14 residues. As to this clonotype: Its specificity is unknown.

Making the TCR beta cDNA relied on 5'RACE template switching with UMIs. TCRdb reworked the 5' RACE reads into one entry per CDR3 protein, no DNA. The sample table sets out 400,000 to 550,000 distinct CDR3 sequences. The source of this sequence is a woman aged 18 to 75 in good health. Source material: blood T cells: a sorted CD56 or NKG2C T cell subset, CD4+ or CD8+ T cells, or bulk PBMC T cells (not recorded which). The rearrangement uses TRBV12-3 or TRBV12-4 and TRBJ1-2; the TRBD1 assignment by TCRdb is unverifiable without DNA. The CDR3 protein is CASSLGPPPRSYTF.